The T cell receptor (beta chain) under discussion was sequenced for a study of T cells in Graves' hyperthyroidism and ophthalmopathy. General observations from the study: Ophthalmopathy was model-predicted a median around seven months pre-onset.

Germline CDR1 reads SGHRS; CDR2 reads YFSETQ. This CDR3 spans 16 amino acids. Trimming took off 2 bases at V and 0 bases at J, with 14 bases between the two ends. This clonotype was counted a few times. What it binds is not known. In making diagnoses, clinical symptoms, serum thyroxine and TRAb, thyroid ultrasound and orbital computed tomography were all used. From approximately 9.5 ml of fresh peripheral blood, PBMCs were isolated. RNA transcripts were the template for amplifying TCR beta CDR3 regions. First-round RT-PCR of the TCR CDR3 relied on the HTBI primer set. TCRdb reanalysed the multiplex PCR reads using MiXCR and keeps one entry per CDR3 protein. The repertoire holds hundreds of thousands of distinct CDR3 sequences, less than 30% seen once, with approximately 30% in the top ten.

The TCR originated in a man in his forties or fifties with Graves' hyperthyroidism that later progressed to Graves' ophthalmopathy. The chain joins TRBV5-1 to TRBJ1-1; tentatively, D is TRBD1 (5 bases). Material: blood. Here the CDR3 reads CASSLFSRGLNTEAFF. In DNA, the CDR3 is TGCGCCAGCAGCTTATTTTCACGGGGGTTGAACACTGAAGCTTTCTTT. Using reference TRBV5-1 and TRBJ1-1 for the parts outside the CDR3, the full variable domain is KAGVTQTPRYLIKTRGQQVTLSCSPISGHRSVSWYQQTPGQGLQFLFEYFSETQRNKGNFPGRFSGRQFSNSRSEMNVSTLELGDSALYLCASSLFSRGLNTEAFFGQGTRLTVV.